The clone carrying this T cell receptor beta chain was seen at least ten times. Its antigen remains unknown. RNA transcripts gave rise to amplified TCR beta CDR3 regions. The HTBI primer set served for first-round RT-PCR of the TCR CDR3. Via MiXCR, TCRdb re-called the multiplex PCR reads, giving one row per CDR3 protein. This sample yields 350,000 to 400,000 distinct CDR3 sequences, of which 14% to 15% are seen a single time; 32% belongs to the top ten. The data were obtained in a study of T cells in Graves' hyperthyroidism and ophthalmopathy. Overall study findings and caveats: A model of 13 V-J features distinguished ophthalmopathy from stable hyperthyroidism.

Germline loops: CDR1 LGHDT, CDR2 YNNKEL (reference sequence). This CDR3 has 14 residues. V lost 0 bases and J 4 bases, leaving 10 bases between the germline ends. This clonotype was sampled from a woman aged 25-40 years with Graves' hyperthyroidism. This chain connects TRBV3-1 to TRBJ2-7; no clear D gene. Input material: blood. This CDR3 is CASSQEIGSYEQYF. For the CDR3, the DNA is TGTGCCAGCAGCCAAGAAATCGGGTCTTACGAGCAGTACTTC.